These T cell receptor beta chains were read from a single sample in a study of type 1 and type 2 diabetes patients. From the multiplex PCR reads, TCRdb called clonotypes with MiXCR, one entry per CDR3 protein. The sample shows 280,000 or so distinct CDR3 sequences, 40% to 50% of them seen only once. The sequenced material came from peripheral blood mononuclear cells (PBMCs). These receptors were obtained from a young man with type 2 diabetes. Each CDR3 is given with its conserved first and last residue. A D gene is named only where the DNA matches it firmly. Where a row states a size, it is once, few, many or the class of an expanded clone; other rows omit it.

DNA: TGTGCCAGCATGGGGGACAGGAACACTGAAGCTTTCTTT; CDR3: CASMGDRNTEAFF; V: TRBV2; size: few; D: TRBD1; J: TRBJ1-1; length: 13
DNA: TGTGCCTGCCAAAACAGGGTCATCACTGAAGCTTTCTTT; CDR3: CACQNRVITEAFF; V: TRBV6-6; size: .; D: .; J: TRBJ1-1; length: 13
DNA: TGTGCCAGCAGCTTAGCGCTAGGGGAGTCACCCCTCCACTTT; CDR3: CASSLALGESPLHF; V: TRBV7-2; size: .; D: .; J: TRBJ1-6; length: 14
DNA: TGTGCCAGCAGCCAAGATTTCCCGGGGCGAACGGAAGGCTACACCTTC; CDR3: CASSQDFPGRTEGYTF; V: TRBV14; size: .; D: .; J: TRBJ1-2; length: 16
DNA: TGCACCAGCAGCGAGACAAAAGCTGAAGCTTTCTTT; CDR3: CTSSETKAEAFF; V: TRBV5-1; size: .; D: .; J: TRBJ1-1; length: 12
DNA: TGTGCCAGCAGTTTTGTCAGGGGGGCATACGAGCAGTACTTC; CDR3: CASSFVRGAYEQYF; V: TRBV12-3/TRBV12-4; size: .; D: .; J: TRBJ2-7; length: 14
DNA: TGTGCCAGGACGGGAGGTAGGACTAGCAGGTTAGATACGCAGTATTTT; CDR3: CARTGGRTSRLDTQYF; V: TRBV7-3; size: .; D: TRBD2; J: TRBJ2-3; length: 16
DNA: TGTGCCAGCAGCTTGGCACAGGGGGTTCTCGAGCAGTACTTC; CDR3: CASSLAQGVLEQYF; V: TRBV5-6; size: .; D: TRBD1; J: TRBJ2-7; length: 14
DNA: TGTGCCAGCAGCTTTGGTAGCGGTGGGGGTCGCAATCAGCCCCAGCATTTT; CDR3: CASSFGSGGGRNQPQHF; V: TRBV7-2; size: .; D: .; J: TRBJ1-5; length: 17
DNA: TGTGCCAGCAGTGAGTCCGGGGATGGGACTGAAGCTTTCTTT; CDR3: CASSESGDGTEAFF; V: TRBV6-6; size: few; D: .; J: TRBJ1-1; length: 14
DNA: TGTGCCAGTACTAAGGGCGGCGGCTACACCTTC; CDR3: CASTKGGGYTF; V: TRBV19; size: few; D: .; J: TRBJ1-2; length: 11
DNA: TGTGCCAGCAGCGAACGGGGCGGGGACACAGATACGCAGTATTTT; CDR3: CASSERGGDTDTQYF; V: TRBV9; size: .; D: .; J: TRBJ2-3; length: 15
DNA: TGTGCCAGCAGTGGGACACTACAAGAGACCCAGTACTTC; CDR3: CASSGTLQETQYF; V: TRBV11-3; size: .; D: .; J: TRBJ2-5; length: 13
DNA: TGTGCCACTAATTGGGTGGACAGGGGGGAAATAAATGAGCAGTTCTTC; CDR3: CATNWVDRGEINEQFF; V: TRBV10-3; size: .; D: TRBD1; J: TRBJ2-1; length: 16
DNA: TGTGCCAGTAGTATAGATTACCCAGGGATCCTCTACAATGAGCAGTTCTTC; CDR3: CASSIDYPGILYNEQFF; V: TRBV19; size: .; D: .; J: TRBJ2-1; length: 17
DNA: TGTGCCAGCAGTGAGGGTAGCGGAGGGGGTTACGAGCAGTACTTC; CDR3: CASSEGSGGGYEQYF; V: TRBV2; size: .; D: .; J: TRBJ2-7; length: 15
DNA: TGTGCCAGTGGCGCCCTTTCGAACACTGAAGCTTTCTTT; CDR3: CASGALSNTEAFF; V: TRBV19; size: .; D: .; J: TRBJ1-1; length: 13
DNA: TGTGCCAGCCTGGGGGTGGGAGGGCTCTACAATGAGCAGTTCTTC; CDR3: CASLGVGGLYNEQFF; V: TRBV2; size: .; D: TRBD2; J: TRBJ2-1; length: 15
DNA: TGCAGCGTTGCTGGGTCCACAGGGGCGCCGGTGGGGCAGACCCAGTACTTC; CDR3: CSVAGSTGAPVGQTQYF; V: TRBV29-1; size: .; D: TRBD1; J: TRBJ2-5; length: 17
DNA: TGTGCCAGCAGCCAACCGCATAACTACGAGCAGTACTTC; CDR3: CASSQPHNYEQYF; V: TRBV14; size: many; D: .; J: TRBJ2-7; length: 13
DNA: TGTGCCAGCAGCCAAGCTGGGATGAACACTGAAGCTTTCTTT; CDR3: CASSQAGMNTEAFF; V: TRBV14; size: many; D: .; J: TRBJ1-1; length: 14
DNA: TGTGCTAGTGGTCCCTGGACTGGCTTAACTCAAGAGACCCAGTACTTC; CDR3: CASGPWTGLTQETQYF; V: TRBV12-5; size: few; D: .; J: TRBJ2-5; length: 16
DNA: TGTGCCAGCACCCCTACCCGTGAGGGTAGCGAGCAGTACTTC; CDR3: CASTPTREGSEQYF; V: TRBV27; size: once; D: .; J: TRBJ2-7; length: 14
DNA: TGTGCCAGCAGCTTAGGGGGGGGCGCGCTCCACGAGCAGTACTTC; CDR3: CASSLGGGALHEQYF; V: TRBV11-2; size: .; D: .; J: TRBJ2-7; length: 15
DNA: TGCAGCGTTGCCTCCGGCCAAAATGAAAAACTGTTTTTT; CDR3: CSVASGQNEKLFF; V: TRBV29-1; size: few; D: .; J: TRBJ1-4; length: 13
DNA: TGTGCCAGCAGCGAAGACAGGGGAGTCTACGAGCAGTACTTC; CDR3: CASSEDRGVYEQYF; V: TRBV7-2; size: .; D: TRBD1; J: TRBJ2-7; length: 14
DNA: TGTGCCAGCAGCTCAACCCGGGGACTAGCGGGAGGCTACGAGCAGTACTTC; CDR3: CASSSTRGLAGGYEQYF; V: TRBV7-3; size: .; D: TRBD2; J: TRBJ2-7; length: 17
DNA: TGTGCCAGCAGTGAATTAACGCAGGGCAGGTCACCCCTCCACTTT; CDR3: CASSELTQGRSPLHF; V: TRBV2; size: once; D: .; J: TRBJ1-6; length: 15
DNA: TGTGCCAGCAGTTTCGCACTACTTTACTACGAGCAGTACTTC; CDR3: CASSFALLYYEQYF; V: TRBV28; size: .; D: .; J: TRBJ2-7; length: 14
DNA: TGCGCCAGCAGCCCGGGGGCATCTAATTTCCAAGAGACCCAGTACTTC; CDR3: CASSPGASNFQETQYF; V: TRBV5-1; size: .; D: .; J: TRBJ2-5; length: 16
DNA: TGTGCCAGCAGTTGGACGGGACAGGCCACTGAAGCTTTCTTT; CDR3: CASSWTGQATEAFF; V: TRBV28; size: many; D: TRBD1; J: TRBJ1-1; length: 14
DNA: TGCAGTGCTAGACCGGGACGGATTAATTCACCCCTCCACTTT; CDR3: CSARPGRINSPLHF; V: TRBV20-1; size: many; D: .; J: TRBJ1-6; length: 14
DNA: TGCAGCGTTGACCTGGCAGGGGCAGAGACCCAGTACTTC; CDR3: CSVDLAGAETQYF; V: TRBV29-1; size: .; D: .; J: TRBJ2-5; length: 13
DNA: TGCAGCGTTGAAGATGTGACGTTCCCGGAAGAGACCCAGTACTTC; CDR3: CSVEDVTFPEETQYF; V: TRBV29-1; size: .; D: .; J: TRBJ2-5; length: 15
DNA: TGTGCCAGTCAGCGGGACCAGGCGCCCGGGGAGCTGTTTTTT; CDR3: CASQRDQAPGELFF; V: TRBV12-3/TRBV12-4; size: .; D: TRBD2; J: TRBJ2-2; length: 14
DNA: TGTGCCAGCAGCCCCTGGGACAGGGGGGGAGATACGCAGTATTTT; CDR3: CASSPWDRGGDTQYF; V: TRBV12-3/TRBV12-4; size: few; D: TRBD1; J: TRBJ2-3; length: 15
DNA: TGCGCCAGCAGCCAAGATCGATCCGGGTTTAGGCGGATCACAGATACGCAGTATTTT; CDR3: CASSQDRSGFRRITDTQYF; V: TRBV4-3; size: few; D: .; J: TRBJ2-3; length: 19